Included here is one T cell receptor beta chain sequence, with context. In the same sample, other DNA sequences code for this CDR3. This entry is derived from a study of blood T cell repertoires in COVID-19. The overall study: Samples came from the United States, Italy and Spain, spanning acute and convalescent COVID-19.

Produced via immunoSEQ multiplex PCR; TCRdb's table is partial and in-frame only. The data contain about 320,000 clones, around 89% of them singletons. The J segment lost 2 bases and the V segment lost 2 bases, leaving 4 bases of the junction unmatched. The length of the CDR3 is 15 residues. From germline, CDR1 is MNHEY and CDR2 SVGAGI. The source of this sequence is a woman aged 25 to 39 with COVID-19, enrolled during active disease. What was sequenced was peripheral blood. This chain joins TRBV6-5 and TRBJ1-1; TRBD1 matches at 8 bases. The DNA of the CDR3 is TGTGCCAGCAGTTACCGAGGACAGGGAAACACTGAAGCTTTCTTT. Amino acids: CASSYRGQGNTEAFF.